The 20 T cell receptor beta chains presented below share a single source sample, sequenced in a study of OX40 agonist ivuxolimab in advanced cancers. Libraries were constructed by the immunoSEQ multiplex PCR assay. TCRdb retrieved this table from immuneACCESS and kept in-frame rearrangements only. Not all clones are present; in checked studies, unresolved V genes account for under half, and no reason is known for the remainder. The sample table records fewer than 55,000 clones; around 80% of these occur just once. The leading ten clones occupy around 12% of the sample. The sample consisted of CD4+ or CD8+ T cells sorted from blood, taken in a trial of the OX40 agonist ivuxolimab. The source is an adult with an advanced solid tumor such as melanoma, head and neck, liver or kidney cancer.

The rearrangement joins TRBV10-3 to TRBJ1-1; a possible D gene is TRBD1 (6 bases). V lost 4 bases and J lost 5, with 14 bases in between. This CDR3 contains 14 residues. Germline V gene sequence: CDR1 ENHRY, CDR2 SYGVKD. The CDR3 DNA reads TGTGCCATCAGTGTGGAGGGAGGGGGGACTGAAGCTTTCTTT. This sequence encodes CAISVEGGGTEAFF.

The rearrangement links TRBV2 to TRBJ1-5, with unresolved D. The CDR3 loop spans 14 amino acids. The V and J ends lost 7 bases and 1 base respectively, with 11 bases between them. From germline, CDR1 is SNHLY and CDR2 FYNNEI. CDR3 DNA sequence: TGTGCCAGCAACCCGGACGCAAGCAATCAGCCCCAGCATTTT. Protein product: CASNPDASNQPQHF.

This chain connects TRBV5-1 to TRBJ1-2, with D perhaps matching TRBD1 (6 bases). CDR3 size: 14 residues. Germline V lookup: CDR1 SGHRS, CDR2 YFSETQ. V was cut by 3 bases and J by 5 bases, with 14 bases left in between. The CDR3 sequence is CASSYGGASYGYTF. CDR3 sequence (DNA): TGCGCCAGCAGCTACGGGGGGGCTTCGTATGGCTACACCTTC. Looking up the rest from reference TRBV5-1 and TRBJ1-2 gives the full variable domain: KAGVTQTPRYLIKTRGQQVTLSCSPISGHRSVSWYQQTPGQGLQFLFEYFSETQRNKGNFPGRFSGRQFSNSRSEMNVSTLELGDSALYLCASSYGGASYGYTFGSGTRLTVV.

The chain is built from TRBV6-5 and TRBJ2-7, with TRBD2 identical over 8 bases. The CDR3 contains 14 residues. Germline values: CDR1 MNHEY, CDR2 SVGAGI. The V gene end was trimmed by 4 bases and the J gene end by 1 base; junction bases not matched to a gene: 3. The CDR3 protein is CASSLAGMSYEQYF. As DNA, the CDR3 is TGTGCCAGCAGTTTAGCGGGGATGTCCTACGAGCAGTACTTC.

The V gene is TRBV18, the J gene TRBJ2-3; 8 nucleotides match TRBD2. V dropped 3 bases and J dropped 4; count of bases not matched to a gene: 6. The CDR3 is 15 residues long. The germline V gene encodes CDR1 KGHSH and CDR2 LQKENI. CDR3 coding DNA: TGTGCCAGCTCACCGGGACGGGGGGGTGCAGATACGCAGTATTTT. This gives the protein CASSPGRGGADTQYF.

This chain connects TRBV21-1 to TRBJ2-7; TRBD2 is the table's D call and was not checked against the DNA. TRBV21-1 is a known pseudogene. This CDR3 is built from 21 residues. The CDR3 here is CASSAPPRLGSGRASSYEQYV. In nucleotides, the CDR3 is TGTGCCAGCAGCGCTCCCCCGCGGTTGGGTAGCGGGAGGGCAAGCTCCTACGAGCAGTACGTC.

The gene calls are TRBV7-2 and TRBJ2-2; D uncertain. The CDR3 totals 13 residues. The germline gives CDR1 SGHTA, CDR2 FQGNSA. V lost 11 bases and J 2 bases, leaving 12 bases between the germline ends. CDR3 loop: CAGSPANTGELFF. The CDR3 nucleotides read TGTGCCGGGTCACCAGCCAACACCGGGGAGCTGTTTTTT.

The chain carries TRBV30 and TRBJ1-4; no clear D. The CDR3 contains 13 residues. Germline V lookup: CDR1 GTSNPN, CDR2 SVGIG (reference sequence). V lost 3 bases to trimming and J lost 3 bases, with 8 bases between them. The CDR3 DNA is TGTGCCTGGAGGGACCCCCCTAATGAAAAACTGTTTTTT. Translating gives CAWRDPPNEKLFF. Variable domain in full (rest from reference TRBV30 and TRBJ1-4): SQTIHQWPATLVQPVGSPLSLECTVEGTSNPNLYWYRQAAGRGLQLLFYSVGIGQISSEVPQNLSASRPQDRQFILSSKKLLLSDSGFYLCAWRDPPNEKLFFGSGTQLSVL.

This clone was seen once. The CDR3: CAWSGLAGGEQFF. CDR3 DNA: TGTGCCTGGAGCGGTCTGGCGGGAGGAGAGCAGTTCTTC. V is TRBV30 and J is TRBJ2-1; TRBD2 agrees at 8 bases. Germline values: CDR1 GTSNPN, CDR2 SVGIG (reference sequence). The CDR3 has 13 amino acids. Trimming at V came to 3 bases and at J to 10 bases, leaving 8 bases not matched to a gene. Full variable domain (missing parts from reference TRBV30 and TRBJ2-1): SQTIHQWPATLVQPVGSPLSLECTVEGTSNPNLYWYRQAAGRGLQLLFYSVGIGQISSEVPQNLSASRPQDRQFILSSKKLLLSDSGFYLCAWSGLAGGEQFFGPGTRLTVL.

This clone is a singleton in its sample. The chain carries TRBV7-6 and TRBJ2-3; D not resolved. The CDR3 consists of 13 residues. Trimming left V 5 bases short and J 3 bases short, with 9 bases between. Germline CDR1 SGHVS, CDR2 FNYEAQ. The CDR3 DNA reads TGTGCCAGCAGCCGCACCTATACAGATACGCAGTATTTT. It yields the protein CASSRTYTDTQYF. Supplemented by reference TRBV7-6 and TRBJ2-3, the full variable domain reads GAGVSQSPRYKVTKRGQDVALRCDPISGHVSLYWYRQALGQGPEFLTYFNYEAQQDKSGLPNDRFSAERPEGSISTLTIQRTEQRDSAMYRCASSRTYTDTQYFGPGTRLTVL.

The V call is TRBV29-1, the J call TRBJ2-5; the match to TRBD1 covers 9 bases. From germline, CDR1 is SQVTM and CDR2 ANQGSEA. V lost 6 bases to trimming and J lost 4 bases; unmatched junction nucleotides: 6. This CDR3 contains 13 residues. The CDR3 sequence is CSVGQGIGETQYF. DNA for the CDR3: TGCAGCGTGGGACAGGGTATCGGAGAGACCCAGTACTTC.

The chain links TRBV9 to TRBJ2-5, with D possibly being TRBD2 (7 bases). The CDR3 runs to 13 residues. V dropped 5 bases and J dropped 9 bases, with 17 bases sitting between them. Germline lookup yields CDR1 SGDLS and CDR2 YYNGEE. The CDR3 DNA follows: TGTGCCAGCAGTCGAGAGGGGGGGAGACCCCAGTACTTC. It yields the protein CASSREGGRPQYF.

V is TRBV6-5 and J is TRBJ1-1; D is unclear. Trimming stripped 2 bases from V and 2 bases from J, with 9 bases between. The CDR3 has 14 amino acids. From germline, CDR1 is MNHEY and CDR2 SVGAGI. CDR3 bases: TGTGCCAGCAGTTACGAAGGGATTAACACTGAAGCTTTCTTT. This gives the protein CASSYEGINTEAFF.

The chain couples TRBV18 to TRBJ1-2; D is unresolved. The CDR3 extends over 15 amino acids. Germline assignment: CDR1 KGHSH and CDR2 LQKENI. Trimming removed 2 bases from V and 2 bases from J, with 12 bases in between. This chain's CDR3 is CASSPGAPPNYGYTF. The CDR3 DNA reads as TGTGCCAGCTCACCAGGTGCGCCCCCCAACTATGGCTACACCTTC.

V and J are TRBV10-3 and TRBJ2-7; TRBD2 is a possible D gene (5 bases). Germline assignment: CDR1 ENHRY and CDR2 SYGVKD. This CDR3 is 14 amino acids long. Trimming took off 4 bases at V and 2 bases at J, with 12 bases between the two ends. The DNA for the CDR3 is TGTGCCATCAGTGGGGAGCGGTCGACCTACGAGCAGTACTTC. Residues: CAISGERSTYEQYF.

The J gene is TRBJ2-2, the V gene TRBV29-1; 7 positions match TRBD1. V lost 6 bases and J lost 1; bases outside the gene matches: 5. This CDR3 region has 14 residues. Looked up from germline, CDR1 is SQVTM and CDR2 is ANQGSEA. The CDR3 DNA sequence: TGCAGCGTAGGTCGGGACAGGAACACCGGGGAGCTGTTTTTT. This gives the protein CSVGRDRNTGELFF.

The CDR3 spells CASSRDTLSGNTIYF. The CDR3 DNA sequence: TGTGCCAGCAGCCGTGACACCCTCTCTGGAAACACCATATATTTT. The chain is built from TRBV9 and TRBJ1-3, with D unresolved. Germline assignment: CDR1 SGDLS and CDR2 YYNGEE. Trimming shortened V by 4 bases and J by 0 bases, and 11 bases separated the two germline ends. The CDR3 sequence is 15 residues long. The variable domain in full, with the rest retrieved from reference TRBV9 and TRBJ1-3, is DSGVTQTPKHLITATGQRVTLRCSPRSGDLSVYWYQQSLDQGLQFLIQYYNGEERAKGNILERFSAQQFPDLHSELNLSSLELGDSALYFCASSRDTLSGNTIYFGEGSWLTVV.

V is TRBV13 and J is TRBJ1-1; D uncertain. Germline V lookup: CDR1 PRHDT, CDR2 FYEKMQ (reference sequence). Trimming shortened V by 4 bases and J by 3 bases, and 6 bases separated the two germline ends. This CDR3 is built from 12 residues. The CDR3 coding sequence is TGTGCCAGCAGCTCTTGGGACACTGAAGCTTTCTTT. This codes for CASSSWDTEAFF.

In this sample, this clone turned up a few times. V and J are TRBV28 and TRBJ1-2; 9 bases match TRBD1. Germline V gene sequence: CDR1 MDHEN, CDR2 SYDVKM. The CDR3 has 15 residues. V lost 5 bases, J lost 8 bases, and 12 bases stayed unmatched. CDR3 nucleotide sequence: TGTGCCAGCAGTCTGACTCTTACAGGGGGCTGGGGCTACACCTTC. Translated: CASSLTLTGGWGYTF.

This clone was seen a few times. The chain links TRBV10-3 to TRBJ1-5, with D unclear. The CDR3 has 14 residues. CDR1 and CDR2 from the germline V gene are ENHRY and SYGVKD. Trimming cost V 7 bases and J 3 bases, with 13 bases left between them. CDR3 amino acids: CAIKDGVDNQPQHF. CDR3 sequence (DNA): TGTGCCATCAAGGACGGGGTTGACAATCAGCCCCAGCATTTT.